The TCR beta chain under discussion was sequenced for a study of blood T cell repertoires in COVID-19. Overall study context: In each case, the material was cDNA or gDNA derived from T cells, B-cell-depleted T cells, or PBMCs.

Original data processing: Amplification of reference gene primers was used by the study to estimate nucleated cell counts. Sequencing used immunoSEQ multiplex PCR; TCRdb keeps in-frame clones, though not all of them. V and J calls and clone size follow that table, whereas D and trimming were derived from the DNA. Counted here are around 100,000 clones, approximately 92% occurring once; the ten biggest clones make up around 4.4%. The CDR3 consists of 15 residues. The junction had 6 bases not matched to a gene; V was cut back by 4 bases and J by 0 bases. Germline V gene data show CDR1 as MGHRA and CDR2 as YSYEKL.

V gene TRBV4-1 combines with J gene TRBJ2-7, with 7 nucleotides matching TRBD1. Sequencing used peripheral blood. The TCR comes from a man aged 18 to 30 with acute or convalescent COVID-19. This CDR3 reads CASSRLEGASYEQYF. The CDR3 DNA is TGCGCCAGCAGCCGCCTTGAGGGGGCCTCCTACGAGCAGTACTTC.